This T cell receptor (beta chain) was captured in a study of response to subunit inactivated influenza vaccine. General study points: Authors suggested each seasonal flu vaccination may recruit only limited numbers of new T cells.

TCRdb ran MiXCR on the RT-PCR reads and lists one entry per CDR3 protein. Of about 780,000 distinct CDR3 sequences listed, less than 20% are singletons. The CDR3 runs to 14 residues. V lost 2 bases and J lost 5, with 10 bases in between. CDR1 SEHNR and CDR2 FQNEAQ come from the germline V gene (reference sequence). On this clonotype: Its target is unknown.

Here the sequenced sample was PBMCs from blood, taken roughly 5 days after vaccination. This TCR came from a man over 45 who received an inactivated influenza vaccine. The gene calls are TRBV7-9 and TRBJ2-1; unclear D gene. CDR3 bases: TGTGCCAGCAGCTTAAAAACGGCACACAATGAGCAGTTCTTC. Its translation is CASSLKTAHNEQFF. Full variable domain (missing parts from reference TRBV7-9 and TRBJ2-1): DTGVSQNPRHKITKRGQNVTFRCDPISEHNRLYWYRQTLGQGPEFLTYFQNEAQLEKSRLLSDRFSAERPKGSFSTLEIQRTEQGDSAMYLCASSLKTAHNEQFFGPGTRLTVL.